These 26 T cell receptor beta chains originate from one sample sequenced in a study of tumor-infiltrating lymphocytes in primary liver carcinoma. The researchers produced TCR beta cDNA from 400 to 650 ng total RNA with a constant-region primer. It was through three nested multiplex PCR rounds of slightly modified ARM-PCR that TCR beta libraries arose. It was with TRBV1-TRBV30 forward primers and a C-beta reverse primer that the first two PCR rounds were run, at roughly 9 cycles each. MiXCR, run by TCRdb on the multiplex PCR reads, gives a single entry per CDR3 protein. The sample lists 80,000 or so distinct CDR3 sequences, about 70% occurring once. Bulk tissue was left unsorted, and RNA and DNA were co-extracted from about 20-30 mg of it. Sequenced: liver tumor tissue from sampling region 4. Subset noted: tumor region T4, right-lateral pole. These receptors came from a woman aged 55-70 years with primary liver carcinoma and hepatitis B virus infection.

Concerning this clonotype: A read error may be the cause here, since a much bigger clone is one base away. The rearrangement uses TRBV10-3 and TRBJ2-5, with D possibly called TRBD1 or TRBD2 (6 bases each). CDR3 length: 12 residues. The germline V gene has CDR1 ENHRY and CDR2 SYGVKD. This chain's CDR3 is CVISGGGETRYF. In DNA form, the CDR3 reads TGTGTCATCAGTGGAGGGGGAGAGACCCGGTACTTC.

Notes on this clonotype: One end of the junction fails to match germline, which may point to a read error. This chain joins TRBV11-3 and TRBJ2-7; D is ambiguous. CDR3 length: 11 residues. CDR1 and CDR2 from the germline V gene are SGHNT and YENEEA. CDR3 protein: CAGSYSYEQYF. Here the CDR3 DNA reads TGTGCCGGCAGCTATTCCTATGAGCAGTATTTC.

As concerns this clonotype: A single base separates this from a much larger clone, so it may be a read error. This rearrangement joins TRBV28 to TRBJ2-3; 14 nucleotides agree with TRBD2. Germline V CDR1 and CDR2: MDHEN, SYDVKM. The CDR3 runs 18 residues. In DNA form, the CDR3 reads TGTGCCAGCAGTACCCGACTAGCGGGAGGGGTGGGCACAGATACGCGGTATTTT. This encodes CASSTRLAGGVGTDTRYF.

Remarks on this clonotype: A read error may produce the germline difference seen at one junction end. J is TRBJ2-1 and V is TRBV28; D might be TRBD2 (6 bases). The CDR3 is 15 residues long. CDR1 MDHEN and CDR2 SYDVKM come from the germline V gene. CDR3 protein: CASSMLAGGRNGQFF. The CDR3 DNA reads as TGTGCCAGCAGTATGCTAGCAGGAGGGAGGAATGGGCAGTTCTTC.

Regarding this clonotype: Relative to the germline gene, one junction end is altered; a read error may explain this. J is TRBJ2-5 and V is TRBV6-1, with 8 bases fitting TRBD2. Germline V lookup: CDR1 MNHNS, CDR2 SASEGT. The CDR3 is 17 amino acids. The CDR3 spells CAGSGLAGGWPGETQYF. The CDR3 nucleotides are TGTGCCGGCAGCGGACTAGCTGGGGGATGGCCGGGAGAGACCCAGTACTTC.

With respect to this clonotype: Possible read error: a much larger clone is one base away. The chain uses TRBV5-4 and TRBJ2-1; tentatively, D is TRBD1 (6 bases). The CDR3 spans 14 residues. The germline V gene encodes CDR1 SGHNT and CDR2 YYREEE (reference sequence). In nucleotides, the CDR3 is TGTGCCAGCAGCGACACCCATTTAGGGGGTGAGCAGCTCTTC. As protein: CASSDTHLGGEQLF.

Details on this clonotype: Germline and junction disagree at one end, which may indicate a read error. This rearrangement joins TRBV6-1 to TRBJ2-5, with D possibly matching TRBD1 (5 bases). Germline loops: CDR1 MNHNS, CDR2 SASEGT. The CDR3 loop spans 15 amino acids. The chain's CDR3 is CVSSVNPDSQATQYF. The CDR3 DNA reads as TGTGTCAGCAGTGTAAACCCTGACAGCCAAGCGACCCAGTACTTC.

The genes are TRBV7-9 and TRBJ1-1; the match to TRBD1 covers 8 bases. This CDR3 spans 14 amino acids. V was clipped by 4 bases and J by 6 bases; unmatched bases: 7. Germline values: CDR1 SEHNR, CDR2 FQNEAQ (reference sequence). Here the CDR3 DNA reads TGTGCCAGCAGCTCCACAGGGGGAAAGGCTGAAGCTTTCTTT. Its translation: CASSSTGGKAEAFF.

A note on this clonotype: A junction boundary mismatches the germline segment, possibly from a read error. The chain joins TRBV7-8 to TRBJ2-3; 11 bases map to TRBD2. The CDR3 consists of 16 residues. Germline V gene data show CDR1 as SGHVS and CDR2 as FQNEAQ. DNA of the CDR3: TGTGCCAGCAGCTCGATTATAGCGGGAGGGGGAGATACGCAGTACTTT. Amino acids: CASSSIIAGGGDTQYF.

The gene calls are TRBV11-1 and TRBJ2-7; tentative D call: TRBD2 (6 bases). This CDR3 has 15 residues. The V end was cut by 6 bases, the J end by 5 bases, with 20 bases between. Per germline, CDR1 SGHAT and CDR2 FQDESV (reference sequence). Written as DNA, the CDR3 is TGTGCCAGCAGTTGGGGCGGGACGAGGACGAACGAGCAGTACTTC. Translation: CASSWGGTRTNEQYF.

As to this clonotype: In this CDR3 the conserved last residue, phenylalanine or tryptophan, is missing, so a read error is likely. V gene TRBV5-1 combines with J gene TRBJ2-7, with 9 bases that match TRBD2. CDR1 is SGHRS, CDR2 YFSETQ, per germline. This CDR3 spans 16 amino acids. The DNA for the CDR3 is TGCGTCAGCAGCTTGACTAGCGGAAGGACCAACTCCGAGCAGTACCTC. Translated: CVSSLTSGRTNSEQYL.

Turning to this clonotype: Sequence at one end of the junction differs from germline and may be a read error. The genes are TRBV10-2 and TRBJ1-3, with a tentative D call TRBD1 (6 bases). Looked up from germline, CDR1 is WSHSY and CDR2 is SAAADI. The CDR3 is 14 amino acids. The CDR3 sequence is CANSEDSSGSTIYF. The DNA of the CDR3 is TGCGCCAACAGTGAGGACAGCTCTGGAAGCACCATATATTTT.

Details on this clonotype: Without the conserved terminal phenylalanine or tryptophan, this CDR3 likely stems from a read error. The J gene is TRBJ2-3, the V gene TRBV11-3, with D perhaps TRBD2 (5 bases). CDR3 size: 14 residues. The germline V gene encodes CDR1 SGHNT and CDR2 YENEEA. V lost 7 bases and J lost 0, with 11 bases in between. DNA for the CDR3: TGTGCCAGCAACTCCAGGACTAGCACAGATACGCAGTATTTG. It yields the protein CASNSRTSTDTQYL.

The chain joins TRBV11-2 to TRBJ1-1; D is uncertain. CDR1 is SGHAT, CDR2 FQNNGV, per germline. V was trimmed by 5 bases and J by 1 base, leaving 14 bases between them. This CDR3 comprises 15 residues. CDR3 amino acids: CASSQIRRGNTEAFF. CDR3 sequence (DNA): TGTGCCAGCAGCCAAATCAGGCGTGGGAACACTGAAGCTTTCTTT.

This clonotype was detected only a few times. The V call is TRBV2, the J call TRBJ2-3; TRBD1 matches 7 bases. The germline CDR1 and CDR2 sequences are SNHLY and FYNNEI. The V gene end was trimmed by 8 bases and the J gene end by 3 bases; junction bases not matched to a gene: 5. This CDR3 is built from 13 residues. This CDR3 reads CASRGQRTDTQYF. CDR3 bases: TGTGCCAGCCGGGGACAGAGGACAGATACGCAGTATTTT.

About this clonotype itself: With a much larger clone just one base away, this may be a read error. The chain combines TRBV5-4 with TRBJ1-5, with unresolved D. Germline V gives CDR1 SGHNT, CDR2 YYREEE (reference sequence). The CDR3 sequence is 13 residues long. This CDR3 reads CVSSPGPNQPQHF. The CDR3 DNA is TGTGTCAGCAGCCCGGGTCCTAATCAGCCCCAGCATTTT. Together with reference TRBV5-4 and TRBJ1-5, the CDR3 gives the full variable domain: ETGVTQSPTHLIKTRGQQVTLRCSSQSGHNTVSWYQQALGQGPQFIFQYYREEENGRGNFPPRFSGLQFPNYSSELNVNALELDDSALYLCVSSPGPNQPQHFGDGTRLSIL.

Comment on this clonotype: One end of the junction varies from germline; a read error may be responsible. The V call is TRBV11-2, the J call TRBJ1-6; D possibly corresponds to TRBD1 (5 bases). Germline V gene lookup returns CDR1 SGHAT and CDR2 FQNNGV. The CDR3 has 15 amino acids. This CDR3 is CASNWIRGGNSPLRF. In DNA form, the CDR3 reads TGTGCCAGCAACTGGATAAGGGGCGGGAATTCACCCCTCCGCTTT.

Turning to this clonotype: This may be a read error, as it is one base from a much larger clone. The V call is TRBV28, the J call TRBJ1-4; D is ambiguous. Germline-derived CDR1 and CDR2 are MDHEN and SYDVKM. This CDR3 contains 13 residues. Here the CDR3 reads CASSGFFNEKLIF. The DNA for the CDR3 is TGTGCCAGCAGTGGATTCTTTAATGAAAAACTGATTTTT.

CDR3 residues: CASGPSGLQNTGELFF. CDR3 bases: TGTGCCAGCGGCCCCTCAGGACTACAGAATACCGGGGAGCTGTTTTTT. This sequence joins TRBV11-1 and TRBJ2-2; weak D call: TRBD2 (6 bases). The CDR3 is 16 residues long. Germline V gives CDR1 SGHAT, CDR2 FQDESV (reference sequence). The V end lost 8 bases, the J end lost 5 bases, and 21 bases lay between the germline ends. Complete variable domain (other parts from reference TRBV11-1 and TRBJ2-2): EAEVAQSPRYKITEKSQAVAFWCDPISGHATLYWYRQILGQGPELLVQFQDESVVDDSQLPKDRFSAERLKGVDSTLKIQPAELGDSAMYLCASGPSGLQNTGELFFGEGSRLTVL.

CDR3 protein: CASSFSTGGAENQYF. CDR3 sequence (DNA): TGTGCCAGCAGTTTTTCCACAGGGGGCGCGGAGAACCAATACTTC. The rearrangement uses TRBV12-3 or TRBV12-4 and TRBJ2-5; 9 nucleotides agree with TRBD1. The CDR3 covers 15 residues. Trimming removed 3 bases from V and 14 bases from J; junction bases left unmatched: 16.

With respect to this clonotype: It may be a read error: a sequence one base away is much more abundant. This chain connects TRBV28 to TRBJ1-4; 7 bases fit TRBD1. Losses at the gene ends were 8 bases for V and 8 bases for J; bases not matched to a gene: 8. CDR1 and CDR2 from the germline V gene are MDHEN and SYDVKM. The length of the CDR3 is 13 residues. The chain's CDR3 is CASGPGTVEKLFF. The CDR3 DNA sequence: TGTGCCAGCGGACCCGGGACAGTCGAAAAACTGTTTTTT.

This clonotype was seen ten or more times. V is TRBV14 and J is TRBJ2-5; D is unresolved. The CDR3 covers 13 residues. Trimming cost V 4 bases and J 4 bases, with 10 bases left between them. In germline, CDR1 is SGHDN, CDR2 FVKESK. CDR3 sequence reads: CASSPGHGETQYF. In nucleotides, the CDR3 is TGTGCCAGCAGCCCCGGGCATGGAGAGACCCAGTACTTC.

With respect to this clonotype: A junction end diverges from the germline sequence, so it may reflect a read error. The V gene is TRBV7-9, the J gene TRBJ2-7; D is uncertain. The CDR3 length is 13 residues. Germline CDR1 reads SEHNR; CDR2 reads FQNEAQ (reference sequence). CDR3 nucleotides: TGTGTCAGCAGCCGCGTGACCTGGGGCGAGCAGTACTTC. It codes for CVSSRVTWGEQYF.

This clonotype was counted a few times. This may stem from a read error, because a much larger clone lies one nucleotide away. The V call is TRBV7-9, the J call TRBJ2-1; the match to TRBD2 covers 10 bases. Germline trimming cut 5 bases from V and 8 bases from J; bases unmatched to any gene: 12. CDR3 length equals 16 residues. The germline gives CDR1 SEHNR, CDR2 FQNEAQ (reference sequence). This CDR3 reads CASSPWGAGGPDEQFF. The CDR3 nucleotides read TGTGCCAGCAGCCCATGGGGAGCGGGAGGGCCTGATGAGCAGTTCTTC.

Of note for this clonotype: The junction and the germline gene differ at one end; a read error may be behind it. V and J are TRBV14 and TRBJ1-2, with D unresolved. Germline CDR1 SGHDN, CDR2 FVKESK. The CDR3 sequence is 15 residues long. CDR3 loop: CASSKDPDLSYGYTF. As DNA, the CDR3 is TGTGCCAGCAGCAAAGATCCAGACTTGAGCTATGGCTACACCTTC.

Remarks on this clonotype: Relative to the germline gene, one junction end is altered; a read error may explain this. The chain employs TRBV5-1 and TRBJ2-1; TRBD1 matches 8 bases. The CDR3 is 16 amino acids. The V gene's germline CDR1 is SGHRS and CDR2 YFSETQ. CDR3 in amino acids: CSSSRRTGRLYNEQFF. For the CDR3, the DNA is TGCTCCAGCAGCCGGCGGACAGGGCGGTTGTACAATGAGCAGTTCTTC.